Below, 21 T cell receptor beta chains from the same sample are listed, as sequenced in a study of T cell repertoires in cytomegalovirus infection. TCRdb redid the calling of the reads with MiXCR, one entry per CDR3 protein. The repertoire has hundreds of thousands of distinct CDR3 sequences, around 24% of them found once; the top ten carry roughly 8%. The sequencing sample was made of CD8+ T cells from PBMCs. All receptors come from a human donor in good health (CMV status not recorded). Some clones in this sample may be carry-over from other donors' samples.

The chain has TRBV2 and TRBJ1-1; 7 bases are shared with TRBD1. The CDR3 is made up of 15 amino acids. Germline CDR1 SNHLY, CDR2 FYNNEI. J lost 1 base, V lost 6 bases, and 8 bases had no gene match. The CDR3 region is CASRGTGVPNTEAFF. As DNA, the CDR3 is TGTGCCAGCAGGGGAACAGGGGTCCCGAACACTGAAGCTTTCTTT.

This clonotype has at least ten counts. The chain is built from TRBV28 and TRBJ2-1; 7 positions agree with TRBD2. V shed 3 bases and J 2 bases; nucleotides not matched to a gene: 16. Germline assignment: CDR1 MDHEN and CDR2 SYDVKM. The CDR3 is made up of 19 amino acids. CDR3 DNA: TGTGCCAGCAGTTTCCCGATGGAGCGGGGCGTTACTACCTACAATGAGCAGTTCTTC. Protein sequence: CASSFPMERGVTTYNEQFF.

This chain links TRBV5-4 with TRBJ2-3; 8 bases agree with TRBD1. The trim removed 2 bases at V and 2 bases at J, leaving 4 bases unmatched. CDR3 length: 15 residues. CDR1 and CDR2 from the germline V gene are SGHNT and YYREEE (reference sequence). The CDR3 protein is CASSFGDRITDTQYF. Here the CDR3 DNA reads TGTGCCAGCAGCTTCGGGGACAGGATCACAGATACGCAGTATTTT. Filled out from reference TRBV5-4 and TRBJ2-3, the complete variable domain reads ETGVTQSPTHLIKTRGQQVTLRCSSQSGHNTVSWYQQALGQGPQFIFQYYREEENGRGNFPPRFSGLQFPNYSSELNVNALELDDSALYLCASSFGDRITDTQYFGPGTRLTVL.

The chain combines TRBV6-6 with TRBJ1-2; D is ambiguous. The CDR3 sequence is 13 residues long. V dropped 7 bases and J dropped 6 bases, with 15 bases sitting between them. Germline values: CDR1 MNHNY, CDR2 SVGAGI (reference sequence). This CDR3 reads CASIQGLADGYTF. The CDR3 DNA reads as TGTGCCAGCATTCAAGGGTTGGCCGATGGCTACACCTTC.

This clonotype was counted ten times or more. The chain uses TRBV7-8 and TRBJ2-2; 8 bases line up with TRBD1. The CDR3 loop spans 15 amino acids. V dropped 1 base and J dropped 4; count of bases not matched to a gene: 2. The germline CDR1 and CDR2 sequences are SGHVS and FQNEAQ. The CDR3 loop reads CASSLDRGFTGELFF. For the CDR3, the DNA is TGTGCCAGCAGCTTAGACAGGGGGTTCACCGGGGAGCTGTTTTTT.

This clonotype was picked up many times. The chain recombines TRBV7-2 with TRBJ2-3; D remains unclear. V gave up 1 base and J gave up 1 base, with 9 bases separating them. The CDR3 runs 15 residues. From germline, CDR1 is SGHTA and CDR2 FQGNSA. The CDR3 region is CASSLVGARTDTQYF. The CDR3 DNA is TGTGCCAGCAGCTTAGTTGGCGCTCGCACAGATACGCAGTATTTT.

With regard to this clonotype: A much larger clonotype is one base distant, so this may be a read error. The chain joins TRBV7-2 to TRBJ1-1, with no clear D. The CDR3 totals 15 residues. CDR1 is SGHTA and CDR2 is FQGNSA in the germline V gene. The chain's CDR3 is CVSSLGKGMNTEAFF. The DNA for the CDR3 is TGTGTCAGCAGCTTAGGGAAGGGCATGAACACTGAAGCTTTCTTT.

The chain uses TRBV29-1 and TRBJ2-7; TRBD2 agrees at 12 bases. This CDR3 is 14 amino acids long. CDR1 is SQVTM, CDR2 ANQGSEA, per germline. Trimming cost V 0 bases and J 3 bases; bases outside gene matches: 0. The CDR3 sequence is CSVEELAGGYEQYF. Here the CDR3 DNA reads TGCAGCGTTGAAGAACTAGCGGGGGGCTACGAGCAGTACTTC.

On this clonotype itself: Germline is not matched at one junction end, which may reflect a read error. The V gene is TRBV6-2 or TRBV6-3, the J gene TRBJ2-3; TRBD1 or TRBD2 may be the D gene (5 bases each). This CDR3 spans 15 amino acids. CDR1 and CDR2 from the germline V gene are MNHEY and SVGEGT. CDR3 sequence (DNA): TGTGCCAGCAGTGGGCATGGGGGACGCACACATACGCAGTATTTT. Translating it yields CASSGHGGRTHTQYF.

This clonotype was counted many times. V usage is TRBV25-1 and J usage is TRBJ1-1; D remains unclear. Per germline, CDR1 MGHDK and CDR2 SYGVNS. The CDR3 totals 13 residues. Trimming pared 2 bases from V and 11 bases from J, leaving 15 bases between. The CDR3 loop reads CASSERAGREAFF. The CDR3 region has the DNA TGTGCCAGCAGTGAAAGGGCCGGTCGGGAGGCTTTCTTT. Full variable domain (rest looked up from reference TRBV25-1 and TRBJ1-1): EADIYQTPRYLVIGTGKKITLECSQTMGHDKMYWYQQDPGMELHLIHYSYGVNSTEKGDLSSESTVSRIRTEHFPLTLESARPSHTSQYLCASSERAGREAFFGQGTRLTVV.

To note about this clonotype: Since a much larger clone is just one base distant, this may be a read error. The gene calls are TRBV6-1 and TRBJ2-3; a weak D match, TRBD2 (5 bases). The germline CDR1 and CDR2 sequences are MNHNS and SASEGT. The CDR3 sequence is 13 residues long. CDR3 DNA: TGTGTCAGCACTCAAGGCGGGACAGATACGCAGTATTTT. Encoded protein: CVSTQGGTDTQYF.

There are a few counts of this clonotype. This chain uses TRBV2 with TRBJ1-2, with 9 bases lining up with TRBD1. The V gene end was trimmed by 10 bases and the J gene end by 7 bases; junction bases not matched to a gene: 10. Germline V gene lookup returns CDR1 SNHLY and CDR2 FYNNEI. CDR3 length: 13 amino acids. The CDR3 sequence: CATLRGQGVGYTF. DNA of the CDR3: TGTGCCACCTTGAGGGGACAGGGCGTTGGCTACACCTTC.

This clonotype was observed a handful of times. The chain combines TRBV7-8 with TRBJ2-1, with 9 nucleotides matching TRBD2. The V gene end was trimmed by 1 base and the J gene end by 4 bases; junction bases not matched to a gene: 5. The germline CDR1 and CDR2 sequences are SGHVS and FQNEAQ. This CDR3 has 16 amino acids. DNA for the CDR3: TGTGCCAGCAGCTTAGGGGCTAGCGGGGCGTACAATGAGCAGTTCTTC. It translates to CASSLGASGAYNEQFF.

In its sample, this clonotype was seen many times. The chain carries TRBV12-3 or TRBV12-4 and TRBJ2-1; D uncertain. This CDR3 has 12 amino acids. V lost 6 bases to trimming and J lost 9 bases, with 12 bases between them. The CDR3, as DNA: TGTGCCAGCAGCCCGTCCTTTGTTGAGCAGTTCTTC. Translating it yields CASSPSFVEQFF.

This clonotype was observed many times. The V and J genes are TRBV12-5 and TRBJ1-5; maybe TRBD1 (6 bases). With 6 bases removed from V and 0 bases from J, the gap between germline ends came to 12 bases. The germline gives CDR1 LGHNT, CDR2 FRNRAP. This CDR3 has 15 amino acids. The CDR3, as DNA: TGTGCTAGTGGCCCGGGACATTATAGCAATCAGCCCCAGCATTTT. Translating it yields CASGPGHYSNQPQHF.

This clonotype was observed a few times. The chain couples TRBV12-3 or TRBV12-4 to TRBJ2-2; unclear D gene. The CDR3 totals 16 residues. V dropped 6 bases and J dropped 0 bases, with 14 bases sitting between them. CDR3 loop: CASSTGRWSNTGELFF. As DNA, the CDR3 is TGTGCCAGCAGCACCGGTCGGTGGTCGAACACCGGGGAGCTGTTTTTT.

For this clonotype: A much larger clone sits a single nucleotide away, making a read error possible. V usage is TRBV7-2 and J usage is TRBJ2-7; TRBD2 matches at 9 bases. CDR3 length equals 16 residues. From germline, CDR1 is SGHTA and CDR2 FQGNSA. The CDR3 sequence: CVSRAGTSRSSYEQYF. In nucleotides, the CDR3 is TGTGTCAGCAGAGCCGGGACTAGCCGGAGCTCCTACGAGCAGTACTTC.

The rearrangement uses TRBV6-5 and TRBJ1-6, with D uncertain. Trimming removed 4 bases from V and 0 bases from J, with 7 bases in between. There are 15 residues in the CDR3. Germline-derived CDR1 and CDR2 are MNHEY and SVGAGI. CDR3 amino acids: CASSSSSSYNSPLHF. CDR3 coding DNA: TGTGCCAGCAGTTCATCGAGCTCCTATAATTCACCCCTCCACTTT.

V is TRBV10-3 and J is TRBJ1-2; D is possibly TRBD1 (6 bases). Germline V gives CDR1 ENHRY, CDR2 SYGVKD. The CDR3 covers 14 residues. V gave up 3 bases and J gave up 8 bases, with 16 bases separating them. The CDR3 nucleotides are TGTGCCATCAGTGATTCCAGGGGAGTCGGAGGCTACACCTTC. Its translation is CAISDSRGVGGYTF.

This clonotype was recorded a few times. The chain joins TRBV20-1 to TRBJ1-5, with 8 bases lining up with TRBD1. The germline CDR1 and CDR2 sequences are DFQATT and SNEGSKA (reference sequence). This CDR3 comprises 15 residues. V lost 2 bases and J lost 0; bases outside the gene matches: 3. The CDR3 DNA follows: TGCAGTGCTAGAACAGGGGGGTATAGCAATCAGCCCCAGCATTTT. Its protein product is CSARTGGYSNQPQHF.

This clonotype was picked up many times. J is TRBJ1-5 and V is TRBV12-3 or TRBV12-4; maybe TRBD1 (6 bases). V was trimmed by 6 bases and J by 2 bases, leaving 17 bases between them. This CDR3 has 16 residues. CDR3: CASSRSGVQGNQPQHF. CDR3 sequence (DNA): TGTGCCAGCAGCCGATCAGGGGTCCAAGGCAATCAGCCCCAGCATTTT.